This entry describes one T cell receptor beta chain. Its specificity is not known. These data belong to a study of T cells expressing NK-cell markers. At the level of the study: It was sorted CD3+CD56+NKG2C+, CD3+CD56+NKG2C- and CD3+CD56-NKG2C+ T cells that supplied the TCR beta repertoires.

With the 5' RACE reads reprocessed, TCRdb shows one record per CDR3 protein and no DNA. This sample's clone table lists 350,000 to 500,000 distinct CDR3 sequences. Study-level results: The contribution of dominant NKG2C+ clonotypes to CD8+ T cells in roughly 6 donors was roughly 1.0-7.0%. Topping the CD3+CD56-NKG2C+ fraction as well were these clonotypes, in a handful of donors.

Germline assignment: CDR1 SGHRS and CDR2 YFSETQ. This CDR3 spans 12 amino acids. This clonotype was sampled from a woman between 18 and 70 years old in good health. The specimen was blood T cells: a sorted CD56 or NKG2C T cell subset, CD4+ or CD8+ T cells, or bulk PBMC T cells (not recorded which). This sequence joins TRBV5-1 and TRBJ1-2. CDR3 sequence reads: CASSIDGYGYTF.